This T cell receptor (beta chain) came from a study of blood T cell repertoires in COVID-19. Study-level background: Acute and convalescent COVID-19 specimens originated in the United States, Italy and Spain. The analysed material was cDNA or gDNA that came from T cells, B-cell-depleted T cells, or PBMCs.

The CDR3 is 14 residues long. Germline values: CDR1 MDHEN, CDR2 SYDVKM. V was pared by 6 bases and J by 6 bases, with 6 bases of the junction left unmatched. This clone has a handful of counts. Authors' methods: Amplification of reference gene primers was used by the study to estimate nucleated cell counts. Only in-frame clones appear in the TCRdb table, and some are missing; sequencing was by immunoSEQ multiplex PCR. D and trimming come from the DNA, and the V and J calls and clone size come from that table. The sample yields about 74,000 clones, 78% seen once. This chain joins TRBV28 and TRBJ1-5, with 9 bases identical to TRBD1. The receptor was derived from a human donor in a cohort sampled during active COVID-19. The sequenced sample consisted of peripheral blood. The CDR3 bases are TGTGCCAGCAGCCGGACAGGGGCTGGTCAGCCCCAGCATTTT. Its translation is CASSRTGAGQPQHF.